A selection of T cell receptor beta chains follows, all from one sample in a study of blood T cell repertoires in COVID-19. Repertoires were generated with immunoSEQ multiplex PCR, while TCRdb's copy carries only in-frame clones and drops some. Of under 80,000 clones in the sample, roughly 90% were seen once. Sample: peripheral blood. The source is a human donor in a cohort sampled during active COVID-19. CDR3s include the opening cysteine and the closing phenylalanine or tryptophan. Each record gives: clone size, V gene, D gene, J gene, CDR3 DNA, CDR3 protein. A D gene is named only where the DNA matches it firmly. Expanded clones are given a class, and other clones once, few, many or no size at all.

clone size: NA
V gene: TRBV6-5
D gene: TRBD2
J gene: TRBJ2-3
CDR3 DNA: TGTGCCAGCAAGTCTAGCGGGAGCACAGATACGCAGTATTTT
CDR3 protein: CASKSSGSTDTQYF

clone size: NA
V gene: TRBV10-3
D gene: NA
J gene: TRBJ2-1
CDR3 DNA: TGTGCCATCAGTGACGGAGGAAACAATGAGCAGTTCTTC
CDR3 protein: CAISDGGNNEQFF

clone size: NA
V gene: TRBV18
D gene: NA
J gene: TRBJ1-1
CDR3 DNA: TGTGCCAGCTCACCGGAACGCGGTCGGGAAGCTTTCTTT
CDR3 protein: CASSPERGREAFF

clone size: NA
V gene: TRBV24-1
D gene: NA
J gene: TRBJ1-2
CDR3 DNA: TGTGCCACCAGTGATCGGGACTTCTATGGCTACACCTTC
CDR3 protein: CATSDRDFYGYTF

clone size: once
V gene: TRBV9
D gene: NA
J gene: TRBJ2-1
CDR3 DNA: TGTGCCAGCAGCGTAGTCGGACAGTCGAGTGAGCAGTTCTTC
CDR3 protein: CASSVVGQSSEQFF

clone size: NA
V gene: TRBV11-2
D gene: NA
J gene: TRBJ1-1
CDR3 DNA: TGTGCCAGCAGCCTCCTATCGACAGTGAACACTGAAGCTTTCTTT
CDR3 protein: CASSLLSTVNTEAFF

clone size: NA
V gene: TRBV25-1
D gene: TRBD2
J gene: TRBJ2-1
CDR3 DNA: TGTGCCAGCAGTGAGGCGGGGGGCTACAATGAGCAGTTCTTC
CDR3 protein: CASSEAGGYNEQFF

clone size: NA
V gene: TRBV5-6
D gene: TRBD1
J gene: TRBJ1-1
CDR3 DNA: TGTGCCAGCAGCAAAACTCAGGGGGCGAACACTGAAGCTTTCTTT
CDR3 protein: CASSKTQGANTEAFF

clone size: NA
V gene: TRBV2
D gene: TRBD1
J gene: TRBJ1-3
CDR3 DNA: TGTGCCAGCAGTGTGGGCAGGGGGAGAAACACCATATATTTT
CDR3 protein: CASSVGRGRNTIYF

clone size: NA
V gene: TRBV11-2
D gene: NA
J gene: TRBJ2-7
CDR3 DNA: TGTGCCAGCAGCCACTGGACTGAATACGAGCAGTACTTC
CDR3 protein: CASSHWTEYEQYF

clone size: NA
V gene: TRBV15
D gene: NA
J gene: TRBJ2-5
CDR3 DNA: TGTGCCACCAGCACCCGACAGGACACCGGGTCCCAGTACTTC
CDR3 protein: CATSTRQDTGSQYF

clone size: NA
V gene: TRBV7-9
D gene: NA
J gene: TRBJ2-7
CDR3 DNA: TGTGCCAGCAGTATAGACAGTCAATACGAGCAGTACTTC
CDR3 protein: CASSIDSQYEQYF

clone size: NA
V gene: TRBV5-6
D gene: TRBD1
J gene: TRBJ2-7
CDR3 DNA: TGTGCCAGCAGCTCCCTGTCAGTGGTCCAGGGGGCCTACGAGCAGTACTTC
CDR3 protein: CASSSLSVVQGAYEQYF

clone size: once
V gene: TRBV11-2
D gene: TRBD2
J gene: TRBJ2-1
CDR3 DNA: TGTGCCAGCAGTCCCGCGAGGGTAGCGGGGGACAATGAGCAGTTCTTC
CDR3 protein: CASSPARVAGDNEQFF

clone size: NA
V gene: TRBV11-2
D gene: NA
J gene: TRBJ1-2
CDR3 DNA: TGTGCCAGCAGGGCTACAGGGTCGGTCGATGGCTACACCTTC
CDR3 protein: CASRATGSVDGYTF

clone size: NA
V gene: TRBV15
D gene: NA
J gene: TRBJ1-3
CDR3 DNA: TGTGCCACCAGCAGAGACCCGGGTGGAAACACCATATATTTT
CDR3 protein: CATSRDPGGNTIYF

clone size: once
V gene: TRBV7-3
D gene: TRBD1
J gene: TRBJ2-1
CDR3 DNA: TGTGCCAGCAGCTCCGCCGAGACAGGGGTATATGAGCAGTTCTTC
CDR3 protein: CASSSAETGVYEQFF

clone size: NA
V gene: TRBV9
D gene: TRBD1
J gene: TRBJ1-6
CDR3 DNA: TGTGCCAGCAGCAAAGACAGGGTTAGGTCACCCCTCCACTTT
CDR3 protein: CASSKDRVRSPLHF

clone size: NA
V gene: TRBV11-2
D gene: TRBD1
J gene: TRBJ2-7
CDR3 DNA: TGTGCCAGCAGCCCGCGGACAGGGGGCTGGTACAAGCAGTACTTC
CDR3 protein: CASSPRTGGWYKQYF

clone size: once
V gene: TRBV2
D gene: NA
J gene: TRBJ1-1
CDR3 DNA: TGTGCCAGCAGCCCAGGTTCGAGTGGAGCTTTCTTT
CDR3 protein: CASSPGSSGAFF

clone size: NA
V gene: TRBV5-6
D gene: NA
J gene: TRBJ1-2
CDR3 DNA: TGTGCCAGCAGCCATGTAACAGGGAATGGCTACACCTTC
CDR3 protein: CASSHVTGNGYTF

clone size: NA
V gene: TRBV2
D gene: NA
J gene: TRBJ1-2
CDR3 DNA: TGTGCCAGCCTTAAGCGGAGCTACACCTTC
CDR3 protein: CASLKRSYTF

clone size: NA
V gene: TRBV11-3
D gene: TRBD1
J gene: TRBJ2-7
CDR3 DNA: TGTGCCAGCAGCTTCAACTCCGGACAGGGATTCTCCTACGAGCAGTACTTC
CDR3 protein: CASSFNSGQGFSYEQYF

clone size: NA
V gene: TRBV7-9
D gene: NA
J gene: TRBJ1-3
CDR3 DNA: TGTGCCAGCAGCCTAACAGGGACTGGAAACACCATATATTTT
CDR3 protein: CASSLTGTGNTIYF

clone size: NA
V gene: TRBV28
D gene: TRBD1
J gene: TRBJ2-3
CDR3 DNA: TGTGCCAGCAGGGCAACAGGGGTTCTAGCCACAGATACGCAGTATTTT
CDR3 protein: CASRATGVLATDTQYF

clone size: NA
V gene: TRBV5-4
D gene: TRBD1
J gene: TRBJ1-4
CDR3 DNA: TGTGCCAGCAGCTTTCCGCGGGACAGGGGTTTTCTTAATGAAAAACTGTTTTTT
CDR3 protein: CASSFPRDRGFLNEKLFF

clone size: once
V gene: TRBV7-2
D gene: TRBD2
J gene: TRBJ2-3
CDR3 DNA: TGTGCCAGCGGCGCAACTAGCGGGGACACAGATACGCAGTATTTT
CDR3 protein: CASGATSGDTDTQYF

clone size: NA
V gene: TRBV30
D gene: TRBD1
J gene: TRBJ1-2
CDR3 DNA: TGTGCCTGGAGCCATACAGTTGGGACAGGCCGAGATGGCTACACCTTC
CDR3 protein: CAWSHTVGTGRDGYTF

clone size: NA
V gene: TRBV27
D gene: NA
J gene: TRBJ1-6
CDR3 DNA: TGTGCCAGCAGTTTATACGGGGATAGTTCACCCCTCCACTTT
CDR3 protein: CASSLYGDSSPLHF

clone size: NA
V gene: TRBV2
D gene: NA
J gene: TRBJ1-5
CDR3 DNA: TGTGCCACCAGACAGGAGAAAAATCAGCCCCAGCATTTT
CDR3 protein: CATRQEKNQPQHF

clone size: NA
V gene: TRBV12-3/TRBV12-4
D gene: NA
J gene: TRBJ1-2
CDR3 DNA: TGTGCCTCCCCCCCCCGGGTAGGAGGCTACACCTTC
CDR3 protein: CASPPRVGGYTF

clone size: NA
V gene: TRBV27
D gene: NA
J gene: TRBJ1-2
CDR3 DNA: TGTGCCAGTCGACCCCGGGAGAACTATGGCTACACCTTC
CDR3 protein: CASRPRENYGYTF

clone size: NA
V gene: TRBV12-5
D gene: TRBD2
J gene: TRBJ2-2
CDR3 DNA: TGTGCTAGTGGTTTGGTAGTACTAGCGGGGCGCACCGGGGAGCTGTTTTTT
CDR3 protein: CASGLVVLAGRTGELFF

clone size: NA
V gene: TRBV2
D gene: TRBD2
J gene: TRBJ2-3
CDR3 DNA: TGTGCCAGCAGTGAACGGGGGGGAGACACAGATACGCAGTATTTT
CDR3 protein: CASSERGGDTDTQYF

clone size: NA
V gene: TRBV29-1
D gene: TRBD2
J gene: TRBJ2-7
CDR3 DNA: TGCAGCGCTGAAATTAGCGGGAGGGGGGACTACGAGCAGTACTTC
CDR3 protein: CSAEISGRGDYEQYF

clone size: NA
V gene: TRBV30
D gene: NA
J gene: TRBJ1-1
CDR3 DNA: TGTGCCTGGAGTCCCCCCGGGGAGTTGCAGTCTGAAGCTTTCTTT
CDR3 protein: CAWSPPGELQSEAFF

clone size: NA
V gene: TRBV6-2/TRBV6-3
D gene: NA
J gene: TRBJ1-1
CDR3 DNA: TGTGCCAGCAGTTCCCAGGACAGATACAATCTCTTT
CDR3 protein: CASSSQDRYNLF

clone size: NA
V gene: TRBV3-1/TRBV3-2
D gene: NA
J gene: TRBJ2-3
CDR3 DNA: TGTGCCAGCAGCCAAGGCCGTAGAGATACGCAGTATTTT
CDR3 protein: CASSQGRRDTQYF

clone size: NA
V gene: TRBV9
D gene: NA
J gene: TRBJ2-1
CDR3 DNA: TGTGCCAGCAGCCTTGGGGCATACAATGAGCAGTTCTTC
CDR3 protein: CASSLGAYNEQFF

clone size: NA
V gene: TRBV20-1
D gene: TRBD2
J gene: TRBJ2-7
CDR3 DNA: TGCAGTGCTAGTTACGGGAGGGCCGATTCCCACGAGCAGTACTTC
CDR3 protein: CSASYGRADSHEQYF

clone size: few
V gene: TRBV7-9
D gene: TRBD2
J gene: TRBJ2-7
CDR3 DNA: TGTGCCAGCAGCCGCCCGGGACTAGCGGGAGGAGAGGGCGAGCAGTACTTC
CDR3 protein: CASSRPGLAGGEGEQYF

clone size: once
V gene: TRBV5-1
D gene: TRBD1
J gene: TRBJ1-6
CDR3 DNA: TGCGCCAGCAGCCCCGGGACAGATAATAATTCACCCCTCCACTTT
CDR3 protein: CASSPGTDNNSPLHF

clone size: NA
V gene: TRBV19
D gene: TRBD1
J gene: TRBJ2-2
CDR3 DNA: TGTGCCAGTAAGAAAACCGGGACAGGGGACACCGGGGAGCTGTTTTTT
CDR3 protein: CASKKTGTGDTGELFF

clone size: NA
V gene: TRBV4-1
D gene: NA
J gene: TRBJ2-4
CDR3 DNA: TGCGCCAGCAGCCAAGCGAACCTACTAGCCAAAAACATTCAGTACTTC
CDR3 protein: CASSQANLLAKNIQYF

clone size: few
V gene: TRBV25-1
D gene: NA
J gene: TRBJ1-2
CDR3 DNA: TGTGCCAGCAGTTTCAGCTATGGCTACACCTTC
CDR3 protein: CASSFSYGYTF

clone size: NA
V gene: TRBV9
D gene: TRBD2
J gene: TRBJ2-3
CDR3 DNA: TGTGCCAGCAGCGAGACCGGGGGGAGGACAGATACGCAGTATTTT
CDR3 protein: CASSETGGRTDTQYF

clone size: NA
V gene: TRBV7-2
D gene: TRBD1
J gene: TRBJ1-5
CDR3 DNA: TGTGCCAGCAGCTCCTACGGGACAGGGAGTCAGCCCCAGCATTTT
CDR3 protein: CASSSYGTGSQPQHF

clone size: NA
V gene: TRBV6-1
D gene: TRBD2
J gene: TRBJ2-7
CDR3 DNA: TGTGCCAGCAGTGAAGCGGGGGGGGTCGGCGAGCAGTACTTC
CDR3 protein: CASSEAGGVGEQYF

clone size: NA
V gene: TRBV11-2
D gene: NA
J gene: TRBJ2-7
CDR3 DNA: TGTGCCAGCAGCTCCGCTAGTAGAAGTTCCTACGAGCAGTACTTC
CDR3 protein: CASSSASRSSYEQYF

clone size: NA
V gene: TRBV10-3
D gene: NA
J gene: TRBJ2-7
CDR3 DNA: TGTGCCATCAGTCGAGGGGGCTCCTACGAGCAGTACTTC
CDR3 protein: CAISRGGSYEQYF